Listed below are T cell receptor beta chains from one sample, sequenced in a study of CD8+ T cells in alopecia areata. Measured with immunoSEQ multiplex PCR; TCRdb has only the in-frame clones, and not every one. The sample has roughly 180,000 clones, around 60% seen once. Source: CD4+ T cells sorted from blood, taken at week 4, from a patient treated with tofacitinib. The receptors stem from a human donor with alopecia areata. CDR3s include the opening cysteine and the closing phenylalanine or tryptophan. Each record gives: J gene, V gene, CDR3 protein.

j_call: TRBJ2-2
v_call: TRBV9
cdr3_aa: CASSVDSLSTGELFF

j_call: TRBJ1-1
v_call: TRBV30
cdr3_aa: CAWTAGSTEAFF

j_call: TRBJ1-5
v_call: TRBV29-1
cdr3_aa: CSTKGSQGTHF

j_call: TRBJ1-2
v_call: TRBV7-9
cdr3_aa: CASSLPGQGGFLNGYTF

j_call: TRBJ2-3
v_call: TRBV5-1
cdr3_aa: CASSQTGLGTDTQYF

j_call: TRBJ2-2
v_call: TRBV9
cdr3_aa: CASSVASGGHTGELFF

j_call: TRBJ2-5
v_call: TRBV7-9
cdr3_aa: CASSLRGEETQYF

j_call: TRBJ2-4
v_call: TRBV2
cdr3_aa: CASGAGILKKNIQYF

j_call: TRBJ2-3
v_call: TRBV30
cdr3_aa: CAWSVAPTTDTQYF

j_call: TRBJ2-3
v_call: TRBV28
cdr3_aa: CASNKGGPGTQYF

j_call: TRBJ1-1
v_call: TRBV7-8
cdr3_aa: CASSAGGLNTEAFF

j_call: TRBJ1-2
v_call: TRBV29-1
cdr3_aa: CSVDSLWDGYTF

j_call: TRBJ1-1
v_call: TRBV4-1
cdr3_aa: CASSQEGRGLGTEAFF

j_call: TRBJ1-2
v_call: TRBV18
cdr3_aa: CASSPTGLGGHGYTF

j_call: TRBJ1-5
v_call: TRBV30
cdr3_aa: CAWSPDSNQPQHF

j_call: TRBJ2-7
v_call: TRBV7-2
cdr3_aa: CASSLFVTGPNEQYF

j_call: TRBJ1-6
v_call: TRBV7-9
cdr3_aa: CASRRGQESPLHF

j_call: TRBJ2-3
v_call: TRBV5-1
cdr3_aa: CASSPSLVGPPDTQYF

j_call: TRBJ1-6
v_call: TRBV18
cdr3_aa: CASSPQGQGDSPLHF

j_call: TRBJ1-2
v_call: TRBV16
cdr3_aa: CASSFETSRRLYGYTF

j_call: TRBJ2-5
v_call: TRBV5-1
cdr3_aa: CASSLFRNEETQYF

j_call: TRBJ1-1
v_call: TRBV5-1
cdr3_aa: CASRPRTENTEAFF

j_call: TRBJ2-7
v_call: TRBV27
cdr3_aa: CASVSREPPYEQYF

j_call: TRBJ2-1
v_call: TRBV2
cdr3_aa: CASGRGGYEQFF

j_call: TRBJ1-6
v_call: TRBV7-6
cdr3_aa: CASSLVGLDSPLHF

j_call: TRBJ2-5
v_call: TRBV5-4
cdr3_aa: CASTPDTLGTQYF

j_call: TRBJ2-1
v_call: TRBV4-3
cdr3_aa: CASSQYGAPSNEQFF

j_call: TRBJ1-1
v_call: TRBV4-2
cdr3_aa: CASSQDWEHGAFF

j_call: TRBJ2-1
v_call: TRBV5-1
cdr3_aa: CASSLVEGQSRLNEQFF

j_call: TRBJ2-7
v_call: TRBV7-2
cdr3_aa: CASSLARGTYEQYF

j_call: TRBJ1-2
v_call: TRBV28
cdr3_aa: CASSFQDSSYGYTF

j_call: TRBJ2-7
v_call: TRBV6-5
cdr3_aa: CASRTRDGSSYEQYF

j_call: TRBJ1-2
v_call: TRBV7-2
cdr3_aa: CACHTFYGYTF

j_call: TRBJ1-3
v_call: TRBV30
cdr3_aa: CAWSVNSGNTIYF

j_call: TRBJ2-5
v_call: TRBV30
cdr3_aa: CAWSVRGETQYF